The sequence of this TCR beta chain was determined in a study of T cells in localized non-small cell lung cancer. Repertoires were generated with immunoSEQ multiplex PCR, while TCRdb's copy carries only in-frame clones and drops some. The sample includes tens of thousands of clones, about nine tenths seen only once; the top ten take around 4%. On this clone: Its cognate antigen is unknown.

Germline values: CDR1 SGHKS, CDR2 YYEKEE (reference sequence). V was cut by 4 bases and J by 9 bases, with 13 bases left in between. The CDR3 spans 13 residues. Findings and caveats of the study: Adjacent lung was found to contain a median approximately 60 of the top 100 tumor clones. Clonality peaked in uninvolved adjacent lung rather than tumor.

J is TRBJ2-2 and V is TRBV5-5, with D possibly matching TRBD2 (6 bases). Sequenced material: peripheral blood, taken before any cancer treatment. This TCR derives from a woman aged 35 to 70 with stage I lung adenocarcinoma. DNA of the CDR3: TGTGCCAGCAGCGCACCTACTAGCAGGGAGCTGTTTTTT. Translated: CASSAPTSRELFF.